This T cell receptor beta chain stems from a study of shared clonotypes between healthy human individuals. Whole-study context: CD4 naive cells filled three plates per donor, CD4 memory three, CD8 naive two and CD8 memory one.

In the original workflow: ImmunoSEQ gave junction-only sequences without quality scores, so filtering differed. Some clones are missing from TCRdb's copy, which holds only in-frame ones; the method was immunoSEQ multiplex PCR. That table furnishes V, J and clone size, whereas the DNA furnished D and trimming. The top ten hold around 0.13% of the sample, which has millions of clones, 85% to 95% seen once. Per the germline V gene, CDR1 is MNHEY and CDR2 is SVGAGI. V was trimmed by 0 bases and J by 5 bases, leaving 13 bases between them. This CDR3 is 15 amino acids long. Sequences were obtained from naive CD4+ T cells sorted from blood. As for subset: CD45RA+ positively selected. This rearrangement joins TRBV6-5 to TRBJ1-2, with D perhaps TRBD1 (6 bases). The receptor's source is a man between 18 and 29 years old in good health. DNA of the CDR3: TGTGCCAGCAGTTACTCCGGGGACACAAGATATGGCTACACCTTC. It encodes CASSYSGDTRYGYTF.